This is a list of T cell receptor beta chains from one sample in a study of blood T cell repertoires in COVID-19. Clones were sequenced by immunoSEQ multiplex PCR, and TCRdb holds only the in-frame ones, with some missing. The table lists about 210,000 clones, around 86% of them singletons. The sequenced material came from PBMCs or T cells enriched from blood (not recorded which). All receptors derive from a man aged 25 to 40 in a cohort exposed to, infected with or recovered from COVID-19 (not recorded which). Each CDR3 is given with its conserved first and last residue. Each record gives: D gene, clone size, V gene, J gene, CDR3 DNA, CDR3 protein. D genes are given only for firm matches. Clone size appears in some rows only: once, few, many, or a class for an expanded clone.

>-|-|TRBV5-1|TRBJ1-1
TGCGCCAGCAGCTTGGCACAGGGTCACACTGAAGCTTTCTTT
CASSLAQGHTEAFF
>-|-|TRBV27|TRBJ1-1
TGTGCCAGCAGCCAAACAATGAACACTGAAGCTTTCTTT
CASSQTMNTEAFF
>TRBD1|-|TRBV11-2|TRBJ1-1
TGTGCCAGCAGCACACACAGGGGAATGAACACTGAAGCTTTCTTT
CASSTHRGMNTEAFF
>-|-|TRBV29-1|TRBJ1-1
TGCAGCGTTGCCCTAGGGGGTCGAGCTTTCTTT
CSVALGGRAFF
>TRBD1|once|TRBV10-1|TRBJ1-1
TGCGCCAGCAGTGAACAGGGGACTGAAGCTTTCTTT
CASSEQGTEAFF
>TRBD2|-|TRBV7-3|TRBJ2-1
TGTGCCAGCAGTACCGGGACCACTAGCGGAGATGAGCAGTTCTTC
CASSTGTTSGDEQFF
>TRBD2|-|TRBV5-4|TRBJ2-1
TGTGCCAGCAGCTTAGGAGGACTAGCGGGAGTAGGCAATGAGCAGTTCTTC
CASSLGGLAGVGNEQFF
>TRBD1|-|TRBV28|TRBJ1-1
TGTGCCAGCAGCCGACCGGACAGGGTTGACACTGAAGCTTTCTTT
CASSRPDRVDTEAFF
>-|-|TRBV2|TRBJ2-3
TGTGCCAGCCCCAGGCGCAGGGGAGGCACAGATACGCAGTATTTT
CASPRRRGGTDTQYF
>TRBD2|-|TRBV10-1|TRBJ2-3
TGCGCCCCTGGACCTTGGGGGAGGGCCGGCACAGATACGCAGTATTTT
CAPGPWGRAGTDTQYF
>-|-|TRBV7-9|TRBJ2-1
TGTGCCAGCACCCTCACGGAGGCACCTAACAATGAGCAGTTCTTC
CASTLTEAPNNEQFF
>-|-|TRBV21-1|TRBJ1-3
TGTGCCAGCAGCATCGTCTTCTCTGGAAACACCATATATTTT
CASSIVFSGNTIYF
>-|-|TRBV29-1|TRBJ2-7
TGCAGCGTGGTACCGACGGGAAGCTCCTACGAGCAGTACTTC
CSVVPTGSSYEQYF